The following is a T cell receptor beta chain sequence with its context. This entry comes from a study of T-cell reconstitution after alpha-beta-depleted transplantation in children. The V gene lost 4 bases and the J gene lost 5 bases, with 15 bases spanning the gap. There are 14 residues in the CDR3. Germline CDR1 SQVTM, CDR2 ANQGSEA. A TCRbeta library incorporating unique molecular identifiers was prepared. TCRdb re-derived calls from the PCR reads in MiXCR, one entry per CDR3 protein. The data contain about 690,000 distinct CDR3 sequences, roughly 17% of them singletons. The specimen was PBMCs from the stem cell graft donor, collected from the stem cell graft. The receptor comes from a human donor who donated a stem cell graft to a child with acute myeloid leukemia. The gene calls are TRBV29-1 and TRBJ2-1; TRBD1 or TRBD2 may be the D gene (6 bases each). CDR3 region: CSVVFGGADNEQFF. DNA for the CDR3: TGCAGCGTTGTTTTCGGGGGCGCCGACAATGAGCAGTTCTTC.